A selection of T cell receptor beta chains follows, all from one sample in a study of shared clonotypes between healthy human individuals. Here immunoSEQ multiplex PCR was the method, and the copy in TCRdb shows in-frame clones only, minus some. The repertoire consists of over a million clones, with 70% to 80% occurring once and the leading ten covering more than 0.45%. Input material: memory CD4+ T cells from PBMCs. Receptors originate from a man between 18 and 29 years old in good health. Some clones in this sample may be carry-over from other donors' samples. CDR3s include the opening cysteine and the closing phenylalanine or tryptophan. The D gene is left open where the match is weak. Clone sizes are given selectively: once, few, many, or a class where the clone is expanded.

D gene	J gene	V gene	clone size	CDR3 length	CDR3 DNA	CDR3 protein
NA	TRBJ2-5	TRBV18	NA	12	TGTGCCAGCTCACCATCCCAAGAGACCCAGTACTTC	CASSPSQETQYF
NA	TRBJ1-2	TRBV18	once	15	TGTGCCAGCTCACCACCGGCAGGGACTAACTATGGCTACACCTTC	CASSPPAGTNYGYTF
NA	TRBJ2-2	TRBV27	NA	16	TGTGCCAGCAGTCCCTACCGGGGGTCCAAAATTGGGGAGCTGTTTTTT	CASSPYRGSKIGELFF
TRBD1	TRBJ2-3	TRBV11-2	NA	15	TGTGCCAGCAGCTTCCAGGGGGTTAGCACAGATACGCAGTATTTT	CASSFQGVSTDTQYF
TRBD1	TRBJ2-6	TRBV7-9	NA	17	TGTGCCAGCAGCCATGGGACAGCCCTGCGGGGGGCCAACGTCCTGACTTTC	CASSHGTALRGANVLTF
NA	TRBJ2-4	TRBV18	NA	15	TGTGCCAGCTCACCACCGGCAGGCCCCCAAAACATTCAGTACTTC	CASSPPAGPQNIQYF
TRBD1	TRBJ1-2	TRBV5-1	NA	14	TGCGCCAGCAGCTTCGTCCAGGGGGCCTATGGCTACACCTTC	CASSFVQGAYGYTF
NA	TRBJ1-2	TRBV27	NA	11	TGTGCCAGCAGTTCCGGTGGCGGCTACACCTTC	CASSSGGGYTF
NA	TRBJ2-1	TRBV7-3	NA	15	TGTGCCAGCAGCACCATGGGGGCCAACGACAATGAGCAGTTCTTC	CASSTMGANDNEQFF
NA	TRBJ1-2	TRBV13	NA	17	TGTGCCAGCAGCTTAACTGGGGGGGGCCCATCTAACTATGGCTACACCTTC	CASSLTGGGPSNYGYTF
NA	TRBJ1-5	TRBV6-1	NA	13	TGTGCCAGCAGTGAAGTCGGCAATCAGCCCCAGCATTTT	CASSEVGNQPQHF
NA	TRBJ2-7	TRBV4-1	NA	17	TGCGCCAGCAGCCACGGTGGAACTACCGCACCTCTCTACGAGCAGTACTTC	CASSHGGTTAPLYEQYF
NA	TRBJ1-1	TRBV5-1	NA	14	TGCGCCAGCAGCTTGCTGCAGGGTGGGACTGAAGCTTTCTTT	CASSLLQGGTEAFF
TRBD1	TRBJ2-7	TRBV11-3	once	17	TGTGCCAGCAGCTCCACCTCCACCGGACAGGGGAGCCACGAGCAGTACTTC	CASSSTSTGQGSHEQYF
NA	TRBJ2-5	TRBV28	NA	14	TGTGCCAGCAGCCCCCCCCAGGGAAGGGAGACCCAGTACTTC	CASSPPQGRETQYF
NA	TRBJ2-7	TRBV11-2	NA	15	TGTGCCAGCAGCTTACTTCTCGACAGAATTCACGAGCAGTACTTC	CASSLLLDRIHEQYF
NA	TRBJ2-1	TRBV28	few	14	TGTGCCAGCAGTAGTCCGGGGAGGCGCGATGAGCAGTTCTTC	CASSSPGRRDEQFF
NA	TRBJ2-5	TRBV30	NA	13	TGTGCCTGGGAGATACGGGGGAGGGAGACCCAGTACTTC	CAWEIRGRETQYF
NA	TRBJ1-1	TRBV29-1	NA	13	TGCAGCGTTGTTGATACAGCGAACACTGAAGCTTTCTTT	CSVVDTANTEAFF
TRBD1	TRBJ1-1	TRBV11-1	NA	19	TGTGCCAGCAGCTTAGGGCTACCGGGACAGGGGGCGAAGGACACTGAAGCTTTCTTT	CASSLGLPGQGAKDTEAFF
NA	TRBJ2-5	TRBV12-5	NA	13	TGTGCTAGTGGTTTGGTACTAGGAGAGACCCAGTACTTC	CASGLVLGETQYF
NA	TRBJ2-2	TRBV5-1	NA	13	TGCGCCAGCAGCCGGGAGAGGACCGGGGAGCTGTTTTTT	CASSRERTGELFF
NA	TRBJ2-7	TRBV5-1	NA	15	TGCGCCAGCAGCTTGTTAGCTACTTTGGGGAGCGAGCAGTACTTC	CASSLLATLGSEQYF
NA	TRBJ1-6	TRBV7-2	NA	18	TGTGCCAGCAGCTTAAACCACGCCCGGACAGCGAATAATTCACCCCTCCACTTT	CASSLNHARTANNSPLHF
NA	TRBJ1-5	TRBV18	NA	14	TGTGCCAGCTCACTCGAAAAGGGTTACCAGCCCCAGCATTTT	CASSLEKGYQPQHF
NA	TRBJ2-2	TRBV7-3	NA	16	TGTGCCAGCAGCTTACGGGCACGGCAGAACACCGGGGAGCTGTTTTTT	CASSLRARQNTGELFF
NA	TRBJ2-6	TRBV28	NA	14	TGTGCCAGCAGTTTGTTCGACTCCGCCAACGTCCTGACTTTC	CASSLFDSANVLTF
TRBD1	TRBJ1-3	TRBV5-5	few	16	TGTGCCAGCAGCTTGGGAGGGGGCAACTCTGGAAACACCATATATTTT	CASSLGGGNSGNTIYF
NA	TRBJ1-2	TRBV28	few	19	TGTGCCAGCAGTTTTCTCCAAGAGGGGTTCGGTGGGCAGGGCTATGGCTACACCTTC	CASSFLQEGFGGQGYGYTF
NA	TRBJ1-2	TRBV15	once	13	TGTGCCACCAGCAGAGACTACAGGGATGGCTACACCTTC	CATSRDYRDGYTF
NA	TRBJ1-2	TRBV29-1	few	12	TGCAGCGTATTCGGCCAGCCTCATGGCTACACCTTC	CSVFGQPHGYTF
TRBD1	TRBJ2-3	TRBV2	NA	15	TGTGCCAGCAGTGCCTCAGGGGGAAGAACAGATACGCAGTATTTT	CASSASGGRTDTQYF
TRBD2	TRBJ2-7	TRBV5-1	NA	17	TGCGCCAGCAGCCTACGGACTAGCCGGAGTGGGGGCTACGAGCAGTACTTC	CASSLRTSRSGGYEQYF
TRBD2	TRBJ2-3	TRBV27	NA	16	TGTGCCAGCAGTTTACTAGCGGGGACGAACACAGATACGCAGTATTTT	CASSLLAGTNTDTQYF
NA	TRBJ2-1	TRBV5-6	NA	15	TGTGCCAGCAGCTCCCTGGGTTTCAGCTACAATGAGCAGTTCTTC	CASSSLGFSYNEQFF
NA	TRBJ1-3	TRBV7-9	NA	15	TGTGCCAGCTGGGGAGGCAGGGTAGCTGGAAACACCATATATTTT	CASWGGRVAGNTIYF
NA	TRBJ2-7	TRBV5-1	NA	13	TGCGCCAGCAGCGTAGGGACAACCTACGAGCAGTACTTC	CASSVGTTYEQYF
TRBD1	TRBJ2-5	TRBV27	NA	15	TGTGCCAGCAGTCCGACACCGGGACAGCAAGAGACCCAGTACTTC	CASSPTPGQQETQYF
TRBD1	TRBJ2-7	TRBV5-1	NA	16	TGCGCCAGCAGCTTGCTTCCGCAGGGGGCAGGGTACGAGCAGTACTTC	CASSLLPQGAGYEQYF
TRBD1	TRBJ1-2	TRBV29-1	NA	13	TGCAGCGTTGATCTGACAGGGGGATATGGCTACACCTTC	CSVDLTGGYGYTF
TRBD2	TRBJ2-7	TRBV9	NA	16	TGTGCCAGCAGCGCTGGGACTAGCATAGGGTTGAGCGAGCAGTACTTC	CASSAGTSIGLSEQYF
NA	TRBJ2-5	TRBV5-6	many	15	TGTGCCAGCAGCCTGGACCCGATGTACCAAGAGACCCAGTACTTC	CASSLDPMYQETQYF
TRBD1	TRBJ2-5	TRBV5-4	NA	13	TGTGCCAGCAAGAGAGGGGGCGGAAGGACCCAGTACTTC	CASKRGGGRTQYF
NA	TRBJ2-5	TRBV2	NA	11	TGTGCCAGCAGTGACTGGGAGACCCAGTACTTC	CASSDWETQYF
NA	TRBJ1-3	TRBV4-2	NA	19	TGTGCCAGCAGCCTTCTTTTCGGCAGAACTCGAGGAGGCGGAAACACCATATATTTT	CASSLLFGRTRGGGNTIYF
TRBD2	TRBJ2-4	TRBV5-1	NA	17	TGCGCCAGCAGCGACCAGCCTAGCGGGGTAGCCAAAAACATTCAGTACTTC	CASSDQPSGVAKNIQYF
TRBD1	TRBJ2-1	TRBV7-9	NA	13	TGTGCCAGCAGCCAGGACAGGAACTACGAGCAGTTCTTC	CASSQDRNYEQFF
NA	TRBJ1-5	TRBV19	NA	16	TGTGCCAGTAGTCCTATCCTGGACAGAAAAAATCAGCCCCAGCATTTT	CASSPILDRKNQPQHF
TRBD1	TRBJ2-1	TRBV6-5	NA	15	TGTGCCAGCAGTTACAACAGGGGGCCCTACAATGAGCAGTTCTTC	CASSYNRGPYNEQFF
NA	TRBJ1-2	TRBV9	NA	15	TGTGCCAGCAGCGTAGGAGAACAGGGCCGGAATGGCTACACCTTC	CASSVGEQGRNGYTF